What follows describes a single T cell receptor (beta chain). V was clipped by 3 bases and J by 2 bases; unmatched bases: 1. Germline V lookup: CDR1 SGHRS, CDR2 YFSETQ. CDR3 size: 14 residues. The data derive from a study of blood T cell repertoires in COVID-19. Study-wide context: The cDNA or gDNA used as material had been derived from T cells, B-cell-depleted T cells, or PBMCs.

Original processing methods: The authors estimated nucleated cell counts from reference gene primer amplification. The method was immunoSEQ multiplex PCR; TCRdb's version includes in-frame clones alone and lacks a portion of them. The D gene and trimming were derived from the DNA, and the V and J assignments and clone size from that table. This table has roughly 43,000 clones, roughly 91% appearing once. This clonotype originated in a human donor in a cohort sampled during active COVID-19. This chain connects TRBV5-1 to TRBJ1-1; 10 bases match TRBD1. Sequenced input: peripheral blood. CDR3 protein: CASSSTGGNTEAFF. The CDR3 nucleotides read TGCGCCAGCAGCTCGACAGGGGGCAACACTGAAGCTTTCTTT.